The 13 T cell receptor beta chains reported below all come from one sample, sequenced in a study of cytomegalovirus exposure and HLA in healthy donors. The study ran its PCR with 60 Vbeta and 13 Jbeta primers. The protocol was immunoSEQ multiplex PCR, while the TCRdb copy is restricted to in-frame clones and leaves out a portion. The table records 170,000 or so clones, over 75% of them present only once. Sequencing was done on a sample of PBMCs. The receptor set was obtained from a woman between 45 and 65 years old in good health and CMV-seropositive.

V gene TRBV19 combines with J gene TRBJ2-2; D gene unclear. Germline V lookup: CDR1 LNHDA, CDR2 SQIVND (reference sequence). The CDR3 runs to 15 residues. The germline V and J ends were trimmed by 6 bases and 4 bases, with 15 bases remaining between them. CDR3 sequence reads: CASRTLIVTTGELFF. CDR3 bases: TGTGCCAGTAGGACTTTAATTGTTACCACCGGGGAGCTGTTTTTT.

This rearrangement joins TRBV11-3 to TRBJ2-5; TRBD1 might be the D (6 bases). The better agreement between TRBJ2-7 and the DNA end casts doubt on the J call. The CDR3 is 15 residues long. Germline V CDR1 and CDR2: SGHNT, YENEEA. CDR3: CASSQGQGSSYEQYF. CDR3 coding DNA: TGTGCCAGCAGCCAGGGGCAGGGGAGCTCCTACGAGCAGTACTTC.

This clone was picked up a small number of times. This sample includes further DNA sequences coding for the same CDR3. The V and J genes are TRBV19 and TRBJ1-2, with unresolved D. The germline CDR1 and CDR2 sequences are LNHDA and SQIVND (reference sequence). The CDR3 has 15 amino acids. V shed 3 bases and J shed 5 bases, with 16 bases lying between them. CDR3 residues: CASSIQAGGRYGYTF. The CDR3 nucleotides are TGTGCCAGTAGTATCCAGGCCGGAGGTAGATATGGCTACACCTTC.

The gene calls are TRBV4-2 and TRBJ2-7, with a tentative D call TRBD1 (6 bases). The CDR3 consists of 14 residues. Trimming cost V 4 bases and J 2 bases, with 12 bases left between them. Germline V gives CDR1 LGHNA, CDR2 YNFKEQ. CDR3 sequence: CASSPTGGPYEQYF. The DNA for the CDR3 is TGTGCCAGCAGCCCGACAGGTGGCCCCTACGAGCAGTACTTC.

This clone was observed a handful of times. The chain recombines TRBV4-3 with TRBJ2-3; TRBD2 is a possible D gene (5 bases). Trimming stripped 1 base from V and 4 bases from J, with 6 bases between. There are 13 residues in the CDR3. Per the germline V gene, CDR1 is LGHNA and CDR2 is YSLEER. CDR3 residues: CASSQARADTQYF. CDR3 coding DNA: TGCGCCAGCAGCCAAGCGAGGGCAGATACGCAGTATTTT.

Worth noting for this clone: Its ends do not fully match the called genes, so a read error is possible. The genes are TRBV7-9 and TRBJ2-7, with 8 bases matching TRBD1. Germline CDR1 SEHNR, CDR2 FQNEAQ (reference sequence). The CDR3 loop spans 15 amino acids. The CDR3 DNA is TGTTCCAGCAGCAGGCGGACAGGGTCTTGGAACGAGCAGTACTTC. It encodes CSSSRRTGSWNEQYF.

This sequence joins TRBV9 and TRBJ2-5; 11 nucleotides agree with TRBD2. This CDR3 is built from 14 residues. The germline V gene encodes CDR1 SGDLS and CDR2 YYNGEE. With V trimmed by 0 bases and J by 10 bases, 5 bases remained unmatched. As DNA, the CDR3 is TGTGCCAGCAGCGTAGCGCTAGCGGGGGGTAACCAGTACTTC. Its protein is CASSVALAGGNQYF.

V is TRBV9 and J is TRBJ2-2; 7 bases line up with TRBD2. Germline-derived CDR1 and CDR2 are SGDLS and YYNGEE. With 1 base clipped from V and 3 bases from J, the junction kept 9 bases outside the gene matches. The CDR3 is 17 amino acids. CDR3 sequence: CASSVPMGGDDTGELFF. The CDR3 region has the DNA TGTGCCAGCAGCGTACCCATGGGGGGGGATGACACCGGGGAGCTGTTTTTT.

In its sample, this clone was seen a few times. The DNA for the CDR3 is TGTGCCAGCAGTTCTCGTGGGCCCCCCTACGAGCAGTACTTC. Translating it yields CASSSRGPPYEQYF. The genes are TRBV6-6 and TRBJ2-7; D gene unclear. Germline assignment: CDR1 MNHNY and CDR2 SVGAGI (reference sequence). The CDR3 is 14 amino acids. The V end lost 4 bases, the J end lost 2 bases, and 12 bases lay between the germline ends.

This chain connects TRBV10-3 to TRBJ1-2, with 7 bases fitting TRBD1. Germline CDR1 and CDR2: ENHRY and SYGVKD. The length of the CDR3 is 14 residues. V was pared by 2 bases and J by 2 bases, with 2 bases of the junction left unmatched. The CDR3 DNA reads as TGTGCCATCAGTGAGCAGGGGGGAAACTATGGCTACACCTTC. Its protein is CAISEQGGNYGYTF.

The chain joins TRBV7-3 to TRBJ1-1, with 8 positions matching TRBD1. The V gene's germline CDR1 is SGHTA and CDR2 FQGTGA. Germline trimming cut 5 bases from V and 6 bases from J; bases unmatched to any gene: 8. The CDR3 totals 14 residues. Written as DNA, the CDR3 is TGTGCCAGCAGCCGCGGACAGGGCGGGTCTGAAGCTTTCTTT. This translates into CASSRGQGGSEAFF.

The gene calls are TRBV29-1 and TRBJ2-5; maybe TRBD1 (6 bases). The J call could be wrong; TRBJ2-7 is a better fit for the DNA end. The CDR3 consists of 11 residues. Per the germline V gene, CDR1 is SQVTM and CDR2 is ANQGSEA. CDR3 loop: CSATGGLEQYF. The CDR3 DNA is TGCAGCGCCACTGGGGGCCTCGAGCAGTACTTC.

This clone was found once. V is TRBV30 and J is TRBJ2-1; the match to TRBD2 covers 8 bases. CDR3 length: 12 amino acids. Germline V lookup: CDR1 GTSNPN, CDR2 SVGIG (reference sequence). The J segment lost 9 bases and the V segment lost 7 bases, leaving 8 bases of the junction unmatched. The CDR3 bases are TGTGCCTCTCAGCGGGAGTTGGGTGAGCAGTTCTTC. Translated: CASQRELGEQFF.